This TCR beta chain was identified during a study of T cell changes during pregnancy in multiple sclerosis. The table came from immunoSEQ multiplex PCR; TCRdb's copy has only in-frame clones and leaves some out. The repertoire holds 40,000 to 60,000 clones, about 92% seen once, with less than 0.85% in the top ten. The CDR3 loop spans 15 amino acids. CDR1 MDHEN and CDR2 SYDVKM come from the germline V gene. V shed 5 bases and J 5 bases; nucleotides not matched to a gene: 5. The material sequenced was CD4+ T cells from peripheral blood mononuclear cells, taken in the third trimester of pregnancy. The chain joins TRBV28 to TRBJ1-4; 10 bases are a match to TRBD1. The receptor comes from a female donor with multiple sclerosis, enrolled in a pregnancy study. The CDR3 nucleotides are TGTGCCAGCAGTCTAGGGGACAGGGGAAATGAAAAACTGTTTTTT. The encoded protein is CASSLGDRGNEKLFF.